The 30 T cell receptor beta chains below come from one sample, sequenced in a study of blood T cell repertoires in COVID-19. Clones were sequenced by immunoSEQ multiplex PCR, and TCRdb holds only the in-frame ones, with some missing. The sample lists about 150,000 clones; 76% were seen once. The source material was peripheral blood. These receptors came from an elderly woman with acute or convalescent COVID-19.

The CDR3 nucleotides read TGTGCCAGCAGCTTAGACAGGGGAAATTCACCCCTCCACTTT. Encoded protein: CASSLDRGNSPLHF. The genes are TRBV5-4 and TRBJ1-6; 8 bases align to TRBD1. Germline loops: CDR1 SGHNT, CDR2 YYREEE (reference sequence). The CDR3 contains 14 residues. Germline trimming cut 2 bases from V and 7 bases from J; bases unmatched to any gene: 2.

The rearrangement uses TRBV20-1 and TRBJ1-6; possibly TRBD1 for D (5 bases). Germline-derived CDR1 and CDR2 are DFQATT and SNEGSKA (reference sequence). The V and J ends lost 3 bases and 0 bases respectively, with 15 bases between them. CDR3 length: 17 residues. The CDR3 DNA is TGCAGTGCTAGTCGGGGGGAGGCGAACTCCTATAATTCACCCCTCCACTTT. This encodes CSASRGEANSYNSPLHF.

J is TRBJ1-6 and V is TRBV30, with unresolved D. CDR3 length: 17 amino acids. V was trimmed by 0 bases and J by 0 bases, leaving 12 bases between them. The germline CDR1 and CDR2 sequences are GTSNPN and SVGIG (reference sequence). The CDR3 sequence: CAWSVPGRSSYNSPLHF. The CDR3 nucleotides are TGTGCCTGGAGTGTACCGGGGAGAAGCTCCTATAATTCACCCCTCCACTTT.

The count of this clone is one. The genes are TRBV18 and TRBJ1-2; 8 bases fit TRBD1. The CDR3 sequence is 15 residues long. V gave up 0 bases and J gave up 7 bases; unmatched junction bases: 7. In germline, CDR1 is KGHSH, CDR2 LQKENI. CDR3 in DNA: TGTGCCAGCTCACCACCGGATCTCAGGGGGCTTGGCTACACCTTC. It specifies CASSPPDLRGLGYTF.

The chain combines TRBV3-1 (or the pseudogene TRBV3-2) with TRBJ1-5, with a possible D match to TRBD1 (6 bases). Germline lookup yields CDR1 LGHDT and CDR2 YNNKEL (reference sequence). The CDR3 is 17 residues long. The germline V and J ends were trimmed by 0 bases and 3 bases, with 15 bases remaining between them. The CDR3 DNA sequence: TGTGCCAGCAGCCAAGAGTCGGCAGGGGTATACAATCAGCCCCAGCATTTT. Translated, it gives CASSQESAGVYNQPQHF.

V is TRBV12-3 or TRBV12-4 and J is TRBJ2-1, with D perhaps TRBD2 (6 bases). The CDR3 loop spans 13 amino acids. Trimming took off 5 bases at V and 15 bases at J, with 20 bases between the two ends. The CDR3: CASSLPPGGYRFF. CDR3 nucleotides: TGTGCCAGCAGTCTGCCCCCTGGAGGGTACCGGTTCTTC.

The chain has TRBV18 and TRBJ2-7; 7 bases map to TRBD2. There are 18 residues in the CDR3. Germline lookup yields CDR1 KGHSH and CDR2 LQKENI. J gave up 0 bases and V 3 bases, and 14 bases lay outside the gene matches. CDR3 amino acids: CASSPLPSGLSSSYEQYF. CDR3 coding DNA: TGTGCCAGCTCACCGCTGCCTAGCGGCCTCTCAAGCTCCTACGAGCAGTACTTC.

V is TRBV11-2 and J is TRBJ2-7; the D gene is possibly TRBD1 (6 bases). Germline-derived CDR1 and CDR2 are SGHAT and FQNNGV. CDR3 length equals 15 residues. The ends were cut back, 5 bases at V and 2 bases at J, with 16 bases in the middle. This chain's CDR3 is CASSLHEGETYEQYF. CDR3 coding DNA: TGTGCCAGCAGCCTCCACGAGGGGGAAACCTACGAGCAGTACTTC. Using reference TRBV11-2 and TRBJ2-7 for the parts outside the CDR3, the full variable domain is EAGVAQSPRYKIIEKRQSVAFWCNPISGHATLYWYQQILGQGPKLLIQFQNNGVVDDSQLPKDRFSAERLKGVDSTLKIQPAKLEDSAVYLCASSLHEGETYEQYFGPGTRLTVT.

The chain employs TRBV18 and TRBJ1-2, with TRBD1 matching 7 bases. Germline CDR1 reads KGHSH; CDR2 reads LQKENI. This CDR3 has 16 amino acids. V was clipped by 3 bases and J by 2 bases; unmatched bases: 9. Written as DNA, the CDR3 is TGTGCCAGCTCACCCCTCGGGACAGAGCTAAACTATGGCTACACCTTC. Translation: CASSPLGTELNYGYTF.

J is TRBJ1-2 and V is TRBV15; D is uncertain. This CDR3 has 13 amino acids. CDR1 and CDR2 from the germline V gene are LNHNV and YYDKDF (reference sequence). V was clipped by 0 bases and J by 7 bases, with 9 bases between them. CDR3 nucleotide sequence: TGTGCCACCAGCAGAGATCGGGGTCGTGGCTACACCTTC. Translating it yields CATSRDRGRGYTF.

This clone was counted between two and nine times. The chain uses TRBV30 and TRBJ1-2; D uncertain. This CDR3 comprises 15 residues. The V and J ends lost 0 bases and 2 bases respectively, with 13 bases between them. CDR1 is GTSNPN and CDR2 is SVGIG in the germline V gene (reference sequence). CDR3 DNA: TGTGCCTGGAGTGTATGGGTGTTGGGCAACTATGGCTACACCTTC. It encodes CAWSVWVLGNYGYTF.

The chain carries TRBV2 and TRBJ2-5, with 10 bases matching TRBD2. The trim removed 6 bases at V and 5 bases at J, leaving 15 bases unmatched. CDR1 and CDR2 from the germline V gene are SNHLY and FYNNEI. This CDR3 has 17 amino acids. The CDR3 region has the DNA TGTGCCAGCAGCCGTAGGGGCCTAGCGGGGGTATTCGAGACCCAGTACTTC. This codes for CASSRRGLAGVFETQYF.

This sequence joins TRBV7-2 and TRBJ2-7; D not resolved. V was trimmed by 4 bases and J by 4 bases, leaving 8 bases between them. CDR1 SGHTA and CDR2 FQGNSA come from the germline V gene. This CDR3 has 12 amino acids. The CDR3 here is CASSSGLYEQYF. CDR3 nucleotide sequence: TGTGCCAGCAGCTCCGGTTTATACGAGCAGTACTTC.

This clone was seen only once. This rearrangement joins TRBV3-1 (or the pseudogene TRBV3-2) to TRBJ1-1; D is ambiguous. The CDR3 contains 12 residues. The V end lost 5 bases, the J end lost 5 bases, and 9 bases lay between the germline ends. Looked up from germline, CDR1 is LGHDT and CDR2 is YNNKEL (reference sequence). CDR3 coding DNA: TGTGCCAGCAGCGACCGAGGGACTGAAGCTTTCTTT. Translated: CASSDRGTEAFF.

This clone was seen once. The CDR3 region has the DNA TGTGCCAGCTCACCTTCTAGCGGGGGAGCGTGGGAGCAGTACTTC. Its protein product is CASSPSSGGAWEQYF. The chain links TRBV18 to TRBJ2-7; 10 bases align to TRBD2. Germline-derived CDR1 and CDR2 are KGHSH and LQKENI. The CDR3 covers 15 residues. Unmatched junction bases numbered 9, after V lost 3 bases and J lost 7 bases.

The V call is TRBV10-3, the J call TRBJ1-6, with D possibly TRBD1 on 5 matching bases. Trimming shortened V by 2 bases and J by 7 bases, and 15 bases separated the two germline ends. This CDR3 spans 16 amino acids. Per germline, CDR1 ENHRY and CDR2 SYGVKD. CDR3 sequence: CAISERGAGQNSPLHF. CDR3 sequence (DNA): TGTGCCATCAGTGAGAGGGGCGCAGGGCAAAATTCACCCCTCCACTTT.

The rearrangement uses TRBV6-1 and TRBJ2-6, with unresolved D. This CDR3 region has 15 residues. CDR1 is MNHNS, CDR2 SASEGT, per germline. V dropped 2 bases and J dropped 1 base, with 6 bases sitting between them. For the CDR3, the DNA is TGTGCCAGCAGTGAATCCCTGTCTGGGGCCAACGTCCTGACTTTC. Protein: CASSESLSGANVLTF.

A single count supports this clone. V is TRBV11-2 and J is TRBJ2-3; TRBD2 matches 14 bases. The germline V gene has CDR1 SGHAT and CDR2 FQNNGV. Unmatched junction bases numbered 6, after V lost 3 bases and J lost 1 base. CDR3 size: 18 residues. The CDR3 DNA reads TGTGCCAGCAGCTTCGTCGGGACTAGCGGGGGAGGCACAGATACGCAGTATTTT. Encoded protein: CASSFVGTSGGGTDTQYF.

This clone appeared a single time. The chain uses TRBV12-3 or TRBV12-4 and TRBJ1-5; 7 bases align to TRBD1. The CDR3 sequence is 13 residues long. V was clipped by 6 bases and J by 6 bases; unmatched bases: 5. The CDR3 bases are TGTGCCAGCAGCCAGGGGGTGGTTCAGCCCCAGCATTTT. It specifies CASSQGVVQPQHF.

Remarks on this clone: This same CDR3 is encoded by further DNA sequences in the sample. The V gene is TRBV7-3, the J gene TRBJ1-2; 12 nucleotides match TRBD1. V shed 5 bases, J shed 5 bases, and the junction held 3 bases outside the gene matches. The CDR3 consists of 14 residues. Looked up from germline, CDR1 is SGHTA and CDR2 is FQGTGA. Here the CDR3 reads CASSPGQGAYGYTF. CDR3 DNA sequence: TGTGCCAGCAGCCCGGGACAGGGGGCTTATGGCTACACCTTC.

V gene TRBV19 combines with J gene TRBJ1-5, with 7 bases identical to TRBD1. The CDR3 spans 15 residues. Germline values: CDR1 LNHDA, CDR2 SQIVND (reference sequence). J gave up 7 bases and V 2 bases, and 8 bases lay outside the gene matches. The CDR3 loop is CASSITDRVGQPQHF. DNA for the CDR3: TGTGCCAGTAGTATAACTGACAGGGTGGGCCAGCCCCAGCATTTT.

The sample holds a few counts of this clone. V usage is TRBV30 and J usage is TRBJ2-2, with TRBD1 matching 7 bases. The junction had 1 base not matched to a gene; V was cut back by 3 bases and J by 0 bases. Germline CDR1 reads GTSNPN; CDR2 reads SVGIG (reference sequence). The CDR3 loop spans 14 amino acids. The CDR3 nucleotides read TGTGCCTGGAGAAGGGGGCCGAACACCGGGGAGCTGTTTTTT. Translating it yields CAWRRGPNTGELFF. Variable domain in full (rest from reference TRBV30 and TRBJ2-2): SQTIHQWPATLVQPVGSPLSLECTVEGTSNPNLYWYRQAAGRGLQLLFYSVGIGQISSEVPQNLSASRPQDRQFILSSKKLLLSDSGFYLCAWRRGPNTGELFFGEGSRLTVL.

The chain recombines TRBV7-3 with TRBJ1-1; D unresolved. Trimming removed 9 bases from V and 1 base from J, with 12 bases in between. CDR1 is SGHTA, CDR2 FQGTGA, per germline. This CDR3 has 13 residues. The CDR3 DNA reads as TGTGCCAGTCAAGCTGGGCAGAACACTGAAGCTTTCTTT. Protein sequence: CASQAGQNTEAFF.

The V call is TRBV4-3, the J call TRBJ1-2, with 10 positions matching TRBD1. The CDR3 has 15 residues. From germline, CDR1 is LGHNA and CDR2 YSLEER. The V segment lost 0 bases and the J segment 8 bases; nucleotides outside the gene matches: 6. CDR3 protein: CASSQDSGQGGGYTF. The CDR3 DNA follows: TGCGCCAGCAGCCAAGATTCAGGACAGGGGGGAGGCTACACCTTC.

This clone was found a few times. The chain couples TRBV14 to TRBJ1-3; D remains ambiguous. The V end was cut by 8 bases, the J end by 0 bases, with 5 bases between. The CDR3 runs 12 residues. The germline CDR1 and CDR2 sequences are SGHDN and FVKESK. The CDR3 bases are TGTGCCAGCCTAATCTCTGGAAACACCATATATTTT. It is translated as CASLISGNTIYF.

This rearrangement joins TRBV6-6 to TRBJ2-5; perhaps TRBD1 as D (6 bases). Germline V gives CDR1 MNHNY, CDR2 SVGAGI (reference sequence). The V end lost 2 bases, the J end lost 5 bases, and 12 bases lay between the germline ends. The CDR3 has 14 residues. The CDR3 protein is CASSYRQGLETQYF. In nucleotides, the CDR3 is TGTGCCAGCAGTTACCGCCAGGGGTTGGAGACCCAGTACTTC.

This clone was picked up a small number of times. V is TRBV7-2 and J is TRBJ2-5; D perhaps matches TRBD2 (6 bases). Trimming stripped 5 bases from V and 5 bases from J, with 9 bases between. Germline lookup yields CDR1 SGHTA and CDR2 FQGNSA. There are 12 residues in the CDR3. The CDR3 DNA sequence: TGTGCCAGCAGCCTGGGGAGGGAGACCCAGTACTTC. Amino acids: CASSLGRETQYF. Filled out from reference TRBV7-2 and TRBJ2-5, the complete variable domain reads GAGVSQSPSNKVTEKGKDVELRCDPISGHTALYWYRQSLGQGLEFLIYFQGNSAPDKSGLPSDRFSAERTGGSVSTLTIQRTQQEDSAVYLCASSLGRETQYFGPGTRLLVL.

V is TRBV5-1 and J is TRBJ2-3; 9 bases agree with TRBD2. Trimming removed 2 bases from V and 1 base from J; junction bases left unmatched: 2. The CDR3 has 15 amino acids. Per germline, CDR1 SGHRS and CDR2 YFSETQ. CDR3 nucleotides: TGCGCCAGCAGCTTCTTAGCGGGGGGCACAGATACGCAGTATTTT. It translates to CASSFLAGGTDTQYF.

The rearrangement joins TRBV5-1 to TRBJ1-1; 9 bases are a match to TRBD1. V was clipped by 4 bases and J by 1 base; unmatched bases: 11. The germline gives CDR1 SGHRS, CDR2 YFSETQ. The CDR3 extends over 17 amino acids. DNA for the CDR3: TGCGCCAGCAGCACTTCCCGACAGGGGGTGAGGAACACTGAAGCTTTCTTT. Amino acid sequence: CASSTSRQGVRNTEAFF.

This chain connects TRBV11-2 to TRBJ2-5; D might be TRBD2 (6 bases). V was cut by 4 bases and J by 1 base, with 16 bases left in between. There are 16 residues in the CDR3. Germline V gives CDR1 SGHAT, CDR2 FQNNGV. CDR3 in DNA: TGTGCCAGCAGCTCCACGGTCGGGACTTTCCAAGAGACCCAGTACTTC. Translated, it gives CASSSTVGTFQETQYF. The whole variable domain, remainder taken from reference TRBV11-2 and TRBJ2-5, is EAGVAQSPRYKIIEKRQSVAFWCNPISGHATLYWYQQILGQGPKLLIQFQNNGVVDDSQLPKDRFSAERLKGVDSTLKIQPAKLEDSAVYLCASSSTVGTFQETQYFGPGTRLLVL.